One and the same sample provided the 8 T cell receptor beta chains below, sequenced in a study of Graves' ophthalmopathy and Graves' hyperthyroidism. Amplification of TCR beta CDR3 regions used RNA transcripts. First-round RT-PCR with HTBI primers preceded a second-round multiplex PCR. TCRdb fed the multiplex PCR reads into MiXCR, producing one record per CDR3 protein. The table includes 350,000 or so distinct CDR3 sequences, around a sixth detected once. The sequenced sample was peripheral blood. Every receptor here comes from an adult man with Graves' ophthalmopathy.

The rearrangement joins TRBV5-8 to TRBJ1-1; D uncertain. Germline loops: CDR1 SGHTS, CDR2 YDEGEE. The CDR3 is 12 amino acids. Trimming took off 7 bases at V and 2 bases at J, with 9 bases between the two ends. CDR3 nucleotides: TGTGCCAGCCTAGACGGAAACACTGAAGCTTTCTTT. It translates to CASLDGNTEAFF.

This clonotype has ten or more counts. J is TRBJ2-7 and V is TRBV6-1, with 7 bases aligning to TRBD1. This CDR3 contains 14 residues. J lost 2 bases, V lost 6 bases, and 7 bases had no gene match. Germline CDR1 reads MNHNS; CDR2 reads SASEGT. In DNA form, the CDR3 reads TGTGCCAGCAGAGTCGGACAGGTGCCCTACGAGCAGTACTTC. Translation: CASRVGQVPYEQYF.

Ten or more counts support this clonotype. The chain has TRBV30 and TRBJ1-2; a weak D match, TRBD1 (6 bases). V shed 0 bases and J shed 1 base, with 9 bases lying between them. Per germline, CDR1 GTSNPN and CDR2 SVGIG (reference sequence). The CDR3 totals 14 residues. The CDR3 here is CAWSVRRGNYGYTF. The CDR3 DNA reads as TGTGCCTGGAGTGTACGCAGGGGTAACTATGGCTACACCTTC.

This clonotype appeared many times. V usage is TRBV5-4 and J usage is TRBJ1-1; perhaps TRBD1 as D (5 bases). V shed 2 bases and J shed 5 bases, with 19 bases lying between them. Looked up from germline, CDR1 is SGHNT and CDR2 is YYREEE (reference sequence). This CDR3 is 16 amino acids long. This CDR3 is CASSLGDSRPRTEAFF. CDR3 bases: TGTGCCAGCAGCTTAGGGGATAGTAGGCCTAGGACTGAAGCTTTCTTT.

This clonotype was counted at least ten times. One end of the junction does not line up with germline, which may come from a read error. V and J are TRBV11-2 and TRBJ1-1; 8 nucleotides align to TRBD1. The CDR3 totals 15 residues. The germline gives CDR1 SGHAT, CDR2 FQNNGV. Written as DNA, the CDR3 is TGTGCCAGCACCTTATCAGGGGGCAGGGACACTGAAGCTTTCTTT. It codes for CASTLSGGRDTEAFF.

This clonotype was seen many times. V is TRBV9 and J is TRBJ2-5; 7 bases are a match to TRBD2. Germline V lookup: CDR1 SGDLS, CDR2 YYNGEE. The V and J ends lost 3 bases and 1 base, in that order; junction bases with no gene match: 3. There are 14 residues in the CDR3. The CDR3 bases are TGTGCCAGCAGCGGAACTAGCGCCCAAGAGACCCAGTACTTC. It encodes CASSGTSAQETQYF.

This clonotype was detected many times. The chain recombines TRBV7-8 with TRBJ2-7; D might be TRBD1 (6 bases). The CDR3 spans 14 residues. V lost 4 bases and J 3 bases, leaving 13 bases between the germline ends. The germline V gene has CDR1 SGHVS and CDR2 FQNEAQ. CDR3 nucleotides: TGTGCCAGCAGCTCGGGACACCTCAACTACGAGCAGTACTTC. This gives the protein CASSSGHLNYEQYF. Based on the CDR3 plus reference TRBV7-8 and TRBJ2-7, the full variable domain is GAGVSQSPRYKVAKRGQDVALRCDPISGHVSLFWYQQALGQGPEFLTYFQNEAQLDKSGLPSDRFFAERPEGSVSTLKIQRTQQEDSAVYLCASSSGHLNYEQYFGPGTRLTVT.

Many counts were recorded for this clonotype. The chain joins TRBV6-2 or TRBV6-3 to TRBJ1-5; a possible D gene is TRBD1 (5 bases). Germline lookup yields CDR1 MNHEY and CDR2 SVGEGT. The V end was cut by 7 bases, the J end by 0 bases, with 16 bases between. CDR3 size: 16 residues. The CDR3 nucleotides are TGTGCCAGCAATGAGTTTGGGGGAGATAGCAATCAGCCCCAGCATTTT. Translating it yields CASNEFGGDSNQPQHF.